These T cell receptor beta chains were read from a single sample in a study of shared clonotypes between healthy human individuals. Repertoires were generated with immunoSEQ multiplex PCR, while TCRdb's copy carries only in-frame clones and drops some. This table holds over 850,000 clones, around three quarters found once. The sequenced sample consisted of memory CD4+ T cells from PBMCs. Source of these receptors: a man aged 18-30 years in good health. Some clones in this sample may be carry-over from other donors' samples. The CDR3 runs from the conserved cysteine through the conserved F or W.

J	length	V	CDR3
TRBJ2-3	14	TRBV9	CASSVWEITDTQYF
TRBJ2-1	14	TRBV14	CASSSTTGGNEQFF
TRBJ2-2	17	TRBV5-4	CASSGGLASGATGELFF
TRBJ2-7	12	TRBV11-2	CASSFTVVGQYF
TRBJ2-1	12	TRBV5-1	CASSLAAREQFF
TRBJ1-2	16	TRBV4-2	CASSQDRAIPSGGYTF
TRBJ2-3	15	TRBV5-1	CASRSLAIFTDTQYF
TRBJ2-1	15	TRBV5-5	CASRGDASSYNEQFF
TRBJ2-3	13	TRBV9	CASTLGSTDTQYF
TRBJ1-5	14	TRBV18	CASSRGTDNQPQHF
TRBJ2-5	16	TRBV6-6	CASSGPTGQGFETQYF
TRBJ2-5	14	TRBV18	CASSPLGYQETQYF
TRBJ1-1	16	TRBV7-2	CASSLVRGTMNTEAFF
TRBJ1-3	15	TRBV5-1	CASSTDARSGNTIYF
TRBJ2-5	15	TRBV5-4	CASSPVGGVKETQYF
TRBJ2-4	14	TRBV11-2	CASSPRTGGNIQYF